These 18 T cell receptor beta chains were sequenced from one sample in a study of blood T cell repertoires in COVID-19. The protocol was immunoSEQ multiplex PCR, while the TCRdb copy is restricted to in-frame clones and leaves out a portion. In the table there are roughly 260,000 clones, over 75% of which are singletons. Input material: PBMCs or T cells enriched from blood (not recorded which). Receptor source: a woman in her forties or fifties who had recovered from COVID-19.

The V call is TRBV29-1, the J call TRBJ2-1, with D possibly matching TRBD1 (6 bases). The germline gives CDR1 SQVTM, CDR2 ANQGSEA. V gave up 7 bases and J gave up 4 bases, with 14 bases separating them. The CDR3 totals 13 residues. CDR3 amino acids: CSGRDILYNEQFF. CDR3 bases: TGCAGCGGCCGGGACATCCTTTACAATGAGCAGTTCTTC.

Details on this clone: The same CDR3 can be traced to other DNA sequences in this sample. The V and J genes are TRBV27 and TRBJ2-1, with D possibly TRBD2 on 6 matching bases. Trimming took 5 bases from V and 0 from J, leaving 11 bases between them. The CDR3 extends over 15 amino acids. Germline V gene sequence: CDR1 MNHEY, CDR2 SMNVEV (reference sequence). CDR3 sequence reads: CASSPRGGSYNEQFF. CDR3 DNA sequence: TGTGCCAGCAGTCCCCGGGGAGGCTCCTACAATGAGCAGTTCTTC.

The J gene is TRBJ1-6, the V gene TRBV4-2; D unclear. From germline, CDR1 is LGHNA and CDR2 YNFKEQ. The CDR3 is 16 residues long. V was trimmed by 0 bases and J by 12 bases, leaving 18 bases between them. The DNA for the CDR3 is TGTGCCAGCAGCCAAGATAGCGCAGTGCTAGGTGGACCCCTCCACTTT. Protein: CASSQDSAVLGGPLHF.

This chain connects TRBV10-3 to TRBJ1-3; 11 bases align to TRBD1. Trimming cost V 11 bases and J 4 bases; bases outside gene matches: 7. In germline, CDR1 is ENHRY, CDR2 SYGVKD. The CDR3 sequence is 14 residues long. In DNA, the CDR3 is TGTGCCTCCAGGACAGGGGGCAAGGGAAACACCATATATTTT. Amino acid sequence: CASRTGGKGNTIYF.

The chain recombines TRBV30 with TRBJ2-7; the D gene is possibly TRBD2 (6 bases). Trimming took off 1 base at V and 10 bases at J, with 17 bases between the two ends. CDR1 is GTSNPN and CDR2 is SVGIG in the germline V gene (reference sequence). The CDR3 length is 13 residues. The CDR3 nucleotides are TGTGCCTGGAGTGCCGGGACTCCGGGGCCTCAGTACTTC. Protein product: CAWSAGTPGPQYF.

The chain joins TRBV3-1 (or the pseudogene TRBV3-2) to TRBJ1-2; possible D gene TRBD1, 6 bases. The CDR3 sequence is 16 residues long. The V end lost 4 bases, the J end lost 7 bases, and 22 bases lay between the germline ends. Germline V CDR1 and CDR2: LGHDT, YNNKEL (reference sequence). This CDR3 reads CASSPRIKGGMGGYTF. CDR3 bases: TGTGCCAGCAGCCCGAGAATAAAGGGGGGGATGGGTGGCTACACCTTC.

Concerning this clone: In the same sample, other DNA sequences code for this CDR3. CDR3 region: CASRGGSYNSPLHF. CDR3 coding DNA: TGTGCCAGCAGGGGGGGCTCCTATAATTCACCCCTCCACTTT. The chain has TRBV28 and TRBJ1-6, with D maybe TRBD1 (5 bases). Germline V gene data show CDR1 as MDHEN and CDR2 as SYDVKM. Between the trimmed V and J ends, which lost 6 bases and 0 bases, there was a span of 6 bases. The CDR3 loop spans 14 amino acids.

The V call is TRBV28, the J call TRBJ1-2; tentatively, D is TRBD1 (6 bases). Trimming took off 6 bases at V and 3 bases at J, with 17 bases between the two ends. The CDR3 extends over 15 amino acids. Per the germline V gene, CDR1 is MDHEN and CDR2 is SYDVKM. For the CDR3, the DNA is TGTGCCAGCAGCGCTGGCCTACAGGGTGACTATGGCTACACCTTC. Translated, it gives CASSAGLQGDYGYTF.

This chain joins TRBV5-1 and TRBJ2-2; 13 bases line up with TRBD2. Germline-derived CDR1 and CDR2 are SGHRS and YFSETQ. This CDR3 is 22 amino acids long. With 4 bases clipped from V and 1 base from J, the junction kept 19 bases outside the gene matches. The CDR3 loop reads CASSLYPINQLAGGLNTGELFF. CDR3 DNA sequence: TGCGCCAGCAGCCTGTACCCTATTAACCAACTAGCGGGAGGGTTGAACACCGGGGAGCTGTTTTTT.

This clone was picked up one time. The V gene is TRBV29-1, the J gene TRBJ2-1; 9 bases line up with TRBD1. From germline, CDR1 is SQVTM and CDR2 ANQGSEA. With V trimmed by 4 bases and J by 2 bases, 9 bases remained unmatched. The CDR3 runs 16 residues. The CDR3 DNA reads as TGCAGCGTTGTTCACAGGGGGCGCGGCCCCTACAATGAGCAGTTCTTC. It encodes CSVVHRGRGPYNEQFF.

This rearrangement joins TRBV3-1 (or the pseudogene TRBV3-2) to TRBJ1-3; tentatively, D is TRBD1 (6 bases). V lost 2 bases to trimming and J lost 5 bases, with 13 bases between them. CDR1 LGHDT and CDR2 YNNKEL come from the germline V gene (reference sequence). This CDR3 has 15 amino acids. The CDR3 DNA sequence: TGTGCCAGCAGCCAACAGGGGCCTTCACGAAACACCATATATTTT. It codes for CASSQQGPSRNTIYF.

The chain is built from TRBV5-8 and TRBJ2-7; perhaps TRBD1 as D (5 bases). This CDR3 is built from 18 residues. The V end lost 1 base, the J end lost 1 base, and 21 bases lay between the germline ends. Germline values: CDR1 SGHTS, CDR2 YDEGEE. DNA for the CDR3: TGTGCCAGCAGCTTGCTCCCTCCCGTGCAGGGCATTTCCTACGAGCAGTACTTC. This encodes CASSLLPPVQGISYEQYF.

J is TRBJ1-2 and V is TRBV14; weak D call: TRBD1 (6 bases). Germline V gene lookup returns CDR1 SGHDN and CDR2 FVKESK. V was shortened by 1 base and J by 4 bases, with 13 bases between the two germline ends. The CDR3 has 15 amino acids. CDR3 in DNA: TGTGCCAGCAGCCAAGGACGGGGGGGCGCCTATGGCTACACCTTC. This codes for CASSQGRGGAYGYTF.

The genes are TRBV11-3 and TRBJ1-5; 11 nucleotides match TRBD1. Germline values: CDR1 SGHNT, CDR2 YENEEA. V was pared by 5 bases and J by 4 bases, with 7 bases of the junction left unmatched. The CDR3 runs 16 residues. CDR3 residues: CASSVPGQGGNQPQHF. The CDR3 DNA sequence: TGTGCCAGCAGCGTACCGGGACAGGGGGGAAATCAGCCCCAGCATTTT. The full variable domain, its missing parts supplied by reference TRBV11-3 and TRBJ1-5, is EAGVVQSPRYKIIEKKQPVAFWCNPISGHNTLYWYLQNLGQGPELLIRYENEEAVDDSQLPKDRFSAERLKGVDSTLKIQPAELGDSAVYLCASSVPGQGGNQPQHFGDGTRLSIL.

The chain has TRBV28 and TRBJ1-5; D not certain. The V and J ends lost 8 bases and 1 base respectively, with 18 bases between them. This CDR3 has 16 residues. The germline V gene has CDR1 MDHEN and CDR2 SYDVKM. As DNA, the CDR3 is TGTGCCAGCCGCCCCCGGGTGCCGCGGAGCAATCAGCCCCAGCATTTT. Its translation is CASRPRVPRSNQPQHF.

The rearrangement links TRBV19 to TRBJ2-7; 7 bases map to TRBD2. CDR3 size: 24 residues. Per the germline V gene, CDR1 is LNHDA and CDR2 is SQIVND (reference sequence). V dropped 2 bases and J dropped 3; count of bases not matched to a gene: 34. The CDR3 spells CASSIYLRWGLTDESETTGYEQYF. CDR3 DNA: TGTGCCAGTAGTATATATCTTCGTTGGGGACTAACGGACGAAAGCGAAACAACCGGCTACGAGCAGTACTTC.

This sequence joins TRBV5-1 and TRBJ1-6, with unresolved D. The length of the CDR3 is 14 residues. The germline V and J ends were trimmed by 0 bases and 8 bases, with 9 bases remaining between them. CDR1 SGHRS and CDR2 YFSETQ come from the germline V gene. The CDR3 nucleotides read TGCGCCAGCAGCTTGGGGAGCTTGGATTCACCCCTCCACTTT. It encodes CASSLGSLDSPLHF.

This clone came up once. The rearrangement uses TRBV5-5 and TRBJ2-1; D gene unclear. CDR3 size: 13 residues. The V end was cut by 2 bases, the J end by 10 bases, with 13 bases between. Germline CDR1 and CDR2: SGHKS and YYEKEE (reference sequence). CDR3 protein: CASSFGSHGEQFF. CDR3 in DNA: TGTGCCAGCAGCTTTGGTAGCCACGGCGAGCAGTTCTTC.